This TCR beta chain was captured in a study of tumor-infiltrating lymphocytes in oesophageal squamous cell carcinoma. TCRdb re-called the PCR reads through MiXCR, storing one row per CDR3 protein. The sample comprises 18,000 or so distinct CDR3 sequences, roughly two fifths of which are singletons, and about 28% rests with the top ten. A word on this clonotype: Here the CDR3 omits its conserved ending phenylalanine or tryptophan, so a read error is the likely source. The DNA is left out, because the CDR3 cannot be placed on it with certainty; the CDR3 is given as TCRdb lists it.

Sequencing was done on a sample of esophageal tumor tissue. The receptor comes from a male donor with esophageal squamous cell carcinoma.

CDR3 region: CASSGGPGRGYTFGS. The V call is TRBV7-6, the J call TRBJ2-5; the tabulated D call, TRBD1, remains unverified against the DNA. Per germline, CDR1 SGHVS and CDR2 FNYEAQ. The CDR3 is made up of 15 amino acids, end residues included.